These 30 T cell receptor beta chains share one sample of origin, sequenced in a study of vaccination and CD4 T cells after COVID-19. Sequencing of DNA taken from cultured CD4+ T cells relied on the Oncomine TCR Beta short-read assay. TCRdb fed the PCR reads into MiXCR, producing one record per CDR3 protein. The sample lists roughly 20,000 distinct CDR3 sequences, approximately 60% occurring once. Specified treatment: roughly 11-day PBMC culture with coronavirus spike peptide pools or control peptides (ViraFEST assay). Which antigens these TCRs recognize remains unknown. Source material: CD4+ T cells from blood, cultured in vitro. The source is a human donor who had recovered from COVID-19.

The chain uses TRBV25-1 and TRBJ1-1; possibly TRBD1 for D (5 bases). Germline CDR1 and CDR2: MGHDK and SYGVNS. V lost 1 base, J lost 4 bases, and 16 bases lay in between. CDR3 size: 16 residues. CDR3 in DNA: TGTGCCAGCAGTGAATTGGAGGGGCAGGGAGGCACTGAAGCTTTCTTT. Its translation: CASSELEGQGGTEAFF.

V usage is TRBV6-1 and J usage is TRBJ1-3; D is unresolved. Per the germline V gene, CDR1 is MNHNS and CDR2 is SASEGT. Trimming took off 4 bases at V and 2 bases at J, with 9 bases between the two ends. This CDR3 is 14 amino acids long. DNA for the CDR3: TGTGCCAGCAGTGCACTTGGGGCTGGAAACACCATATATTTT. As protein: CASSALGAGNTIYF.

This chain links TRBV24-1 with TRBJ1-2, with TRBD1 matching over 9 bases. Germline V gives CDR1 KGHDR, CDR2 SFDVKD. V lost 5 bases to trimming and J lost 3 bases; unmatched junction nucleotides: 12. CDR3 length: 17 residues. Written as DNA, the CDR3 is TGTGCCACCAGTGGCCCAACAGGGGGCTCGAGACACTATGGCTACACCTTC. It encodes CATSGPTGGSRHYGYTF.

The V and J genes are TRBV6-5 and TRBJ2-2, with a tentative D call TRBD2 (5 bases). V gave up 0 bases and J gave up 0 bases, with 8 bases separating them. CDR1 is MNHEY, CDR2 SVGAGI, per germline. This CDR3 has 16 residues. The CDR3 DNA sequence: TGTGCCAGCAGTTACTCTAGGAGGACGAACACCGGGGAGCTGTTTTTT. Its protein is CASSYSRRTNTGELFF.

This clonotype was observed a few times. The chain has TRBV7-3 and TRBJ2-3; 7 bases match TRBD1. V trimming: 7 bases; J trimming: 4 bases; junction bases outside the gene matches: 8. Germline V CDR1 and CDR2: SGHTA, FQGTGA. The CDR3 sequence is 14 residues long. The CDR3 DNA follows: TGTGCCAGCACCTCGGGACAGCATTCAGATACGCAGTATTTT. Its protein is CASTSGQHSDTQYF.

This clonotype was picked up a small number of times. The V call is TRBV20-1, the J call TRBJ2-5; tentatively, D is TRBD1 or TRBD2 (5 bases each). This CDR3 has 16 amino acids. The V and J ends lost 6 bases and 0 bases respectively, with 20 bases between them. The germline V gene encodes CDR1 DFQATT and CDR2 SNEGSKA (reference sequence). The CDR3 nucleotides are TGCAGTGCACAAGAGGGGAGAGCTGGGGACCAAGAGACCCAGTACTTC. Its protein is CSAQEGRAGDQETQYF.

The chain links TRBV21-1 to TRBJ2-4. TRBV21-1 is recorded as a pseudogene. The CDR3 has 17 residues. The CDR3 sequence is CASSKALQFIAKNIQYF. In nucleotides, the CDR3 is TGTGCCAGCAGCAAAGCGCTACAGTTTATAGCCAAAAACATTCAGTACTTC.

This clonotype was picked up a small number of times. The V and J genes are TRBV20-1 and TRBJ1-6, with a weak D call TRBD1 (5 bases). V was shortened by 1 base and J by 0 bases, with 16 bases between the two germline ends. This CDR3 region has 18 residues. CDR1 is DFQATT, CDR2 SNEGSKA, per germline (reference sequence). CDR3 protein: CSARAGRGRSSYNSPLHF. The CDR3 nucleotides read TGCAGTGCTAGAGCAGGGAGGGGCCGGAGCTCCTATAATTCACCCCTCCACTTT.

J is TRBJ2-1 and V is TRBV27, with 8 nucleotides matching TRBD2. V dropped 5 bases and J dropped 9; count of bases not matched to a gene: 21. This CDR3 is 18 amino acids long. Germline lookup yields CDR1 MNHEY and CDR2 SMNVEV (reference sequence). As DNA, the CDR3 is TGTGCCAGCAGTCTTGGCCCTTCCTGGGAGCGGGAGAAAGGTGAGCAGTTCTTC. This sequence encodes CASSLGPSWEREKGEQFF.

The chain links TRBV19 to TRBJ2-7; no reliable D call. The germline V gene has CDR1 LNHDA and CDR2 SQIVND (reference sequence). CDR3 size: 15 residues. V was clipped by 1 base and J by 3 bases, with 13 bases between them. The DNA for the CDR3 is TGTGCCAGTAGTATAGGTCCAGGTATGGGCTACGAGCAGTACTTC. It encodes CASSIGPGMGYEQYF. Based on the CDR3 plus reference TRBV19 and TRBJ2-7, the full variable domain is DGGITQSPKYLFRKEGQNVTLSCEQNLNHDAMYWYRQDPGQGLRLIYYSQIVNDFQKGDIAEGYSVSREKKESFPLTVTSAQKNPTAFYLCASSIGPGMGYEQYFGPGTRLTVT.

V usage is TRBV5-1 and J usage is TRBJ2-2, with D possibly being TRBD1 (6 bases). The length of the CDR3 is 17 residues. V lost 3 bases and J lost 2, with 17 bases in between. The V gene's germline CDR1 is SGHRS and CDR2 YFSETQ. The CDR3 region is CASSSQPGQRNTGELFF. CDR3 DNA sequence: TGCGCCAGCAGCTCCCAGCCCGGACAGAGAAACACCGGGGAGCTGTTTTTT. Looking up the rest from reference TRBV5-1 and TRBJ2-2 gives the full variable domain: KAGVTQTPRYLIKTRGQQVTLSCSPISGHRSVSWYQQTPGQGLQFLFEYFSETQRNKGNFPGRFSGRQFSNSRSEMNVSTLELGDSALYLCASSSQPGQRNTGELFFGEGSRLTVL.

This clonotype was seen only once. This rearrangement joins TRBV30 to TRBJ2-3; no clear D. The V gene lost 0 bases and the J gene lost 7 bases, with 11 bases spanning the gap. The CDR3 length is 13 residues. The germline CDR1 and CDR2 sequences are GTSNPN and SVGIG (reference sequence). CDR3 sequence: CAWSVGGVNTQYF. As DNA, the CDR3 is TGTGCCTGGAGTGTCGGTGGTGTTAATACGCAGTATTTT.

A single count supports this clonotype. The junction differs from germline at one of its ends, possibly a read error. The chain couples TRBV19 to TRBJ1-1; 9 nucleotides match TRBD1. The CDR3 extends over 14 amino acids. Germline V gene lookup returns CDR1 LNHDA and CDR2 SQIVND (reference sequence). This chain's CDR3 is CTSSMTGGHTEAFF. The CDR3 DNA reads TGTACCAGTAGTATGACAGGGGGACACACTGAAGCTTTCTTT. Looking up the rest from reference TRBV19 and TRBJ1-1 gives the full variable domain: DGGITQSPKYLFRKEGQNVTLSCEQNLNHDAMYWYRQDPGQGLRLIYYSQIVNDFQKGDIAEGYSVSREKKESFPLTVTSAQKNPTAFYLCTSSMTGGHTEAFFGQGTRLTVV.

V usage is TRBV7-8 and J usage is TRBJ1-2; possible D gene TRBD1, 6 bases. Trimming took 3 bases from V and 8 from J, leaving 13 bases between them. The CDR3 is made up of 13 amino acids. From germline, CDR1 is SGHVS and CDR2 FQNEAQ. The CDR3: CASSFAGAGGYTF. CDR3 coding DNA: TGTGCCAGCAGCTTCGCAGGGGCGGGAGGCTACACCTTC. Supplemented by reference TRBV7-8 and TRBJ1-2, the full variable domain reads GAGVSQSPRYKVAKRGQDVALRCDPISGHVSLFWYQQALGQGPEFLTYFQNEAQLDKSGLPSDRFFAERPEGSVSTLKIQRTQQEDSAVYLCASSFAGAGGYTFGSGTRLTVV.

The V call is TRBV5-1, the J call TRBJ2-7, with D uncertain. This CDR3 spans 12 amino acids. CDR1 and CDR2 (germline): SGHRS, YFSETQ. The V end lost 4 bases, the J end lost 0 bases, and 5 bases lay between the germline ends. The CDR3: CASSPDSYEQYF. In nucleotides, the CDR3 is TGCGCCAGCAGCCCCGACTCCTACGAGCAGTACTTC.

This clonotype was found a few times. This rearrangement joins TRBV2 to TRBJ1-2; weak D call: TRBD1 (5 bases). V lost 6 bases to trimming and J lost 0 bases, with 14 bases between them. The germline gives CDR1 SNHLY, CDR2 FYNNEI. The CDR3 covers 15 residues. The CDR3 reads CASRLTGSANYGYTF. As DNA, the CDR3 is TGTGCCAGCAGGCTCACAGGATCAGCTAACTATGGCTACACCTTC.

CDR3 protein: CATAGTGVNNEQFF. The CDR3 DNA sequence: TGTGCCACGGCCGGGACAGGGGTGAACAATGAGCAGTTCTTC. V gene TRBV24-1 combines with J gene TRBJ2-1; 10 bases are a match to TRBD1. The J segment lost 5 bases and the V segment lost 10 bases, leaving 7 bases of the junction unmatched. Germline assignment: CDR1 KGHDR and CDR2 SFDVKD. This CDR3 has 14 amino acids.

Here the CDR3 reads CASFQDPLYGTDTQYF. DNA of the CDR3: TGTGCCAGCTTCCAAGACCCGCTCTATGGCACAGATACGCAGTATTTT. The chain is built from TRBV9 and TRBJ2-3; D gene ambiguous. The CDR3 is 16 amino acids. Trimming took 7 bases from V and 1 from J, leaving 19 bases between them. CDR1 is SGDLS, CDR2 YYNGEE, per germline.

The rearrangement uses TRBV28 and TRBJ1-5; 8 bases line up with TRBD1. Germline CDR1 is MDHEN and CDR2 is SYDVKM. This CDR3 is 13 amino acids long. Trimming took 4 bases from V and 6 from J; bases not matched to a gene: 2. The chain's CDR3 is CASSWTGSQPQHF. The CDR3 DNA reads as TGTGCCAGCAGTTGGACAGGGAGTCAGCCCCAGCATTTT.

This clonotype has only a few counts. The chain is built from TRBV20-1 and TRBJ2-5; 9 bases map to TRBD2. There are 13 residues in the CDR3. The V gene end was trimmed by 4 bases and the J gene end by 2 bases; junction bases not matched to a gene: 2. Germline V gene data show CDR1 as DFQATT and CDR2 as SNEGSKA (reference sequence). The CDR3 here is CSANLAGQETQYF. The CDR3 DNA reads TGCAGTGCTAATCTAGCGGGGCAAGAGACCCAGTACTTC.

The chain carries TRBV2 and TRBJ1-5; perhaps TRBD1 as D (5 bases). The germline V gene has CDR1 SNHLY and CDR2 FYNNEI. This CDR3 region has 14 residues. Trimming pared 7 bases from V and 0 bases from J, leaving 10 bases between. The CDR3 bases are TGTGCCAGCACTGGGGACTCTAGCAATCAGCCCCAGCATTTT. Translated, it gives CASTGDSSNQPQHF. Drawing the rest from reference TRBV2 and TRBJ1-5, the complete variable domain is EPEVTQTPSHQVTQMGQEVILRCVPISNHLYFYWYRQILGQKVEFLVSFYNNEISEKSEIFDDQFSVERPDGSNFTLKIRSTKLEDSAMYFCASTGDSSNQPQHFGDGTRLSIL.

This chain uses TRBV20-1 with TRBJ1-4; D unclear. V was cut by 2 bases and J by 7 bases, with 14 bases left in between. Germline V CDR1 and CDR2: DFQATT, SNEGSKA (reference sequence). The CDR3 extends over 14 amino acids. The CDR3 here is CSARPRGGGEKLFF. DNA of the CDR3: TGCAGTGCTAGACCCAGAGGAGGTGGTGAAAAACTGTTTTTT.

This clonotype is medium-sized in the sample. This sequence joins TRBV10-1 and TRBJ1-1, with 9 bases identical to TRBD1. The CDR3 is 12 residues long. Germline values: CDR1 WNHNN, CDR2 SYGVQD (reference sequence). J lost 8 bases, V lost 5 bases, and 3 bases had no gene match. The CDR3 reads CASSRDRGEAFF. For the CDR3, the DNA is TGCGCCAGCAGTCGAGACAGGGGGGAAGCTTTCTTT.

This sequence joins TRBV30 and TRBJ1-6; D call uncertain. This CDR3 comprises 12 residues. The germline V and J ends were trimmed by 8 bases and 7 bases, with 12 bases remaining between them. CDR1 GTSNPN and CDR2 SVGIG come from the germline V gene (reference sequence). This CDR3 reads CARSVENSPLHF. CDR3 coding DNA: TGTGCCCGCTCGGTAGAGAATTCACCCCTCCACTTT.

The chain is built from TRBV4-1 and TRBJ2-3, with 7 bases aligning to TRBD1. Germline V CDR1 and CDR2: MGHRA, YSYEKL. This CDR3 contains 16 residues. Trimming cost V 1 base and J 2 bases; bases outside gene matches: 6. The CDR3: CASSQALQGHTDTQYF. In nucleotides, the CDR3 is TGCGCCAGCAGCCAAGCGTTACAGGGGCACACAGATACGCAGTATTTT.

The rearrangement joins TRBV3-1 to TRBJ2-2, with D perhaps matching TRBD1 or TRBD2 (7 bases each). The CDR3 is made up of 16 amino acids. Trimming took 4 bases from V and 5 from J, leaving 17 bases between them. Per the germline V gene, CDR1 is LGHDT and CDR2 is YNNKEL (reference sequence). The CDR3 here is CASSRWSQGGTGELFF. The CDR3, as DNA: TGTGCCAGCAGCCGATGGAGCCAGGGGGGGACCGGGGAGCTGTTTTTT. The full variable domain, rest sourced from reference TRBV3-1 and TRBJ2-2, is DTAVSQTPKYLVTQMGNDKSIKCEQNLGHDTMYWYKQDSKKFLKIMFSYNNKELIINETVPNRFSPKSPDKAHLNLHINSLELGDSAVYFCASSRWSQGGTGELFFGEGSRLTVL.

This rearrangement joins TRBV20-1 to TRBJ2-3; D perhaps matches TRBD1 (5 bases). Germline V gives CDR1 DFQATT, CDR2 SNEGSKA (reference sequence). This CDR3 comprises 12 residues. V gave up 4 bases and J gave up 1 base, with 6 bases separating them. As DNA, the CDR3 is TGCAGTGCTAAAGGGGGCACAGATACGCAGTATTTT. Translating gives CSAKGGTDTQYF.

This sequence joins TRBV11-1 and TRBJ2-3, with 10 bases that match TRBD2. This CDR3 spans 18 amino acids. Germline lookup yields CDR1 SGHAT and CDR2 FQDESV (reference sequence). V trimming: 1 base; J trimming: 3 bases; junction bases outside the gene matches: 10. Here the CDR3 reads CASSLVPGTSVRTDTQYF. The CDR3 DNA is TGTGCCAGCAGCTTAGTTCCTGGGACTAGCGTGAGGACAGATACGCAGTATTTT.

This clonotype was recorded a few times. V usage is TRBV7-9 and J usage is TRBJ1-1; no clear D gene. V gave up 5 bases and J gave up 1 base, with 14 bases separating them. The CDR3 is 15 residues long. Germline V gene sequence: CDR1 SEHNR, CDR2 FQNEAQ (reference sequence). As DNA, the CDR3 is TGTGCCAGCAGCCCGAACCCACTCGAGAACACTGAAGCTTTCTTT. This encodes CASSPNPLENTEAFF. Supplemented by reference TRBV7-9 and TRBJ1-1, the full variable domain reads DTGVSQNPRHKITKRGQNVTFRCDPISEHNRLYWYRQTLGQGPEFLTYFQNEAQLEKSRLLSDRFSAERPKGSFSTLEIQRTEQGDSAMYLCASSPNPLENTEAFFGQGTRLTVV.

CDR3 DNA: TGTGCCAGCAGTTTCCCGGGGTCTAGGGGGCGTCCCTACGAGCAGTACTTC. Translation gives CASSFPGSRGRPYEQYF. The genes are TRBV6-5 and TRBJ2-7; TRBD1 matches at 7 bases. The CDR3 runs 17 residues. Germline-derived CDR1 and CDR2 are MNHEY and SVGAGI. With V trimmed by 4 bases and J by 2 bases, 14 bases remained unmatched.